These 17 T cell receptor beta chains were all obtained from the same sample, sequenced in a study of T-cell memory formation after mild COVID-19. One entry per CDR3 protein results from TCRdb running MiXCR on the 5' RACE reads. The sample lists around 450,000 distinct CDR3 sequences; 20% were seen once. The sequenced sample was PBMCs or a T cell subset sorted from them (not recorded which). The receptors come from an adult woman who had mild COVID-19 (a few samples of this study predate the infection). Cell type and time point are not known.

This clonotype was recorded a few times. The V and J genes are TRBV5-1 and TRBJ2-5, with a tentative D call TRBD2 (6 bases). The CDR3 is 16 residues long. V was cut by 4 bases and J by 5 bases, with 21 bases left in between. Germline CDR1 and CDR2: SGHRS and YFSETQ. CDR3 nucleotides: TGCGCCAGCAGCGAATATCAGTGGGAGGTAGAGGAGACCCAGTACTTC. This codes for CASSEYQWEVEETQYF. Supplemented by reference TRBV5-1 and TRBJ2-5, the full variable domain reads KAGVTQTPRYLIKTRGQQVTLSCSPISGHRSVSWYQQTPGQGLQFLFEYFSETQRNKGNFPGRFSGRQFSNSRSEMNVSTLELGDSALYLCASSEYQWEVEETQYFGPGTRLLVL.

The chain carries TRBV19 and TRBJ2-7; D gene uncertain. The V and J ends lost 5 bases and 2 bases respectively, with 16 bases between them. Per germline, CDR1 LNHDA and CDR2 SQIVND (reference sequence). The CDR3 length is 15 residues. CDR3 nucleotide sequence: TGTGCCAGTAGTTATGCGCATATAGGTCCCTACGAGCAGTACTTC. It yields the protein CASSYAHIGPYEQYF.

This chain links TRBV5-1 with TRBJ1-4; D gene unclear. The CDR3 runs to 16 residues. The V and J ends lost 4 bases and 2 bases respectively, with 15 bases between them. Germline CDR1 reads SGHRS; CDR2 reads YFSETQ. The CDR3: CASSPPSGVTNEKLFF. The CDR3 region has the DNA TGCGCCAGCAGCCCACCATCCGGGGTCACTAATGAAAAACTGTTTTTT.

The chain recombines TRBV4-1 with TRBJ2-4; 9 bases align to TRBD2. Germline V gene data show CDR1 as MGHRA and CDR2 as YSYEKL. The CDR3 extends over 16 amino acids. J gave up 6 bases and V 1 base, and 7 bases lay outside the gene matches. CDR3 region: CASSQGRLAGTNIQYF. The CDR3 bases are TGCGCCAGCAGCCAAGGTCGGCTAGCGGGGACAAACATTCAGTACTTC.

This clonotype was seen only a few times. This chain connects TRBV6-5 to TRBJ2-4; TRBD1 matches at 9 bases. Germline V CDR1 and CDR2: MNHEY, SVGAGI. CDR3 size: 15 residues. Unmatched junction bases numbered 5, after V lost 2 bases and J lost 6 bases. The CDR3 reads CASSYVGQGLNIQYF. CDR3 bases: TGTGCCAGCAGTTACGTGGGACAGGGATTAAACATTCAGTACTTC.

CDR3 residues: CATTLTGTPYNEQFF. CDR3 in DNA: TGTGCCACCACATTAACTGGGACTCCGTACAATGAGCAGTTCTTC. The chain couples TRBV15 to TRBJ2-1; maybe TRBD2 (6 bases). Per the germline V gene, CDR1 is LNHNV and CDR2 is YYDKDF (reference sequence). Trimming stripped 7 bases from V and 4 bases from J, with 17 bases between. This CDR3 has 15 residues. The full variable domain, completed using reference TRBV15 and TRBJ2-1, is DAMVIQNPRYQVTQFGKPVTLSCSQTLNHNVMYWYQQKSSQAPKLLFHYYDKDFNNEADTPDNFQSRRPNTSFCFLDIRSPGLGDTAMYLCATTLTGTPYNEQFFGPGTRLTVL.

This clonotype was recorded at least ten times. This chain connects TRBV4-1 to TRBJ1-1, with D possibly being TRBD1 (5 bases). The CDR3 covers 16 residues. The germline V and J ends were trimmed by 0 bases and 1 base, with 12 bases remaining between them. Germline CDR1 is MGHRA and CDR2 is YSYEKL. The CDR3 coding sequence is TGCGCCAGCAGCCAAGATCCGGGTCAGGGGAACACTGAAGCTTTCTTT. Its translation is CASSQDPGQGNTEAFF.

This clonotype was observed a few times. The chain links TRBV5-6 to TRBJ1-5; TRBD1 aligns across 8 bases. The J segment lost 6 bases and the V segment lost 5 bases, leaving 7 bases of the junction unmatched. CDR1 and CDR2 from the germline V gene are SGHDT and YYEEEE. The CDR3 spans 14 residues. The CDR3 sequence: CASRLQGDGQPQHF. In DNA, the CDR3 is TGTGCCAGCAGGTTACAGGGGGACGGTCAGCCCCAGCATTTT.

This clonotype was counted at least ten times. This chain uses TRBV7-8 with TRBJ2-3; D might be TRBD2 (6 bases). This CDR3 is built from 17 residues. CDR1 and CDR2 from the germline V gene are SGHVS and FQNEAQ. Trimming took 1 base from V and 2 from J, leaving 16 bases between them. DNA of the CDR3: TGTGCCAGCAGCTTAGAAGCGGGTCAGCAACTCACAGATACGCAGTATTTT. Translated: CASSLEAGQQLTDTQYF. The full variable domain, completed using reference TRBV7-8 and TRBJ2-3, is GAGVSQSPRYKVAKRGQDVALRCDPISGHVSLFWYQQALGQGPEFLTYFQNEAQLDKSGLPSDRFFAERPEGSVSTLKIQRTQQEDSAVYLCASSLEAGQQLTDTQYFGPGTRLTVL.

This clonotype was observed a handful of times. V usage is TRBV6-2 or TRBV6-3 and J usage is TRBJ1-2; 7 bases map to TRBD1. The trim removed 0 bases at V and 6 bases at J, leaving 7 bases unmatched. The germline V gene encodes CDR1 MNHEY and CDR2 SVGEGT. The CDR3 is made up of 15 amino acids. The DNA for the CDR3 is TGTGCCAGCAGTTACTCAGGGGGCAGTTTCCATGGCTACACCTTC. It yields the protein CASSYSGGSFHGYTF.

Only a few counts were recorded for this clonotype. V gene TRBV15 combines with J gene TRBJ1-5; possible D gene TRBD1, 6 bases. Germline CDR1 LNHNV, CDR2 YYDKDF (reference sequence). The CDR3 runs 14 residues. The ends were cut back, 5 bases at V and 5 bases at J, with 13 bases in the middle. The CDR3, as DNA: TGTGCCACCAGCGGAGGAACAGGGCATCAGCCCCAGCATTTT. Amino acids: CATSGGTGHQPQHF.

The chain recombines TRBV10-3 with TRBJ2-7; D is unclear. The CDR3 loop spans 15 amino acids. V lost 6 bases and J lost 3, with 18 bases in between. From germline, CDR1 is ENHRY and CDR2 SYGVKD. The CDR3: CAISPKGSLIYEQYF. CDR3 nucleotide sequence: TGTGCCATCAGCCCAAAAGGCAGTTTGATCTACGAGCAGTACTTC.

V and J are TRBV7-3 and TRBJ2-1, with 13 nucleotides matching TRBD2. The CDR3 loop spans 15 amino acids. The germline V gene has CDR1 SGHTA and CDR2 FQGTGA. Trimming at V came to 5 bases and at J to 8 bases, leaving 6 bases not matched to a gene. The CDR3 DNA is TGTGCCAGCAGCCTACTAGCGGGGGGGCACGATGAGCAGTTCTTC. Amino acids: CASSLLAGGHDEQFF.

This chain joins TRBV15 and TRBJ1-2, with D possibly matching TRBD1 (5 bases). The V and J ends lost 0 bases and 1 base respectively, with 12 bases between them. The CDR3 is 16 amino acids. The germline V gene has CDR1 LNHNV and CDR2 YYDKDF (reference sequence). CDR3 region: CATSRETGLSNYGYTF. The CDR3 DNA reads as TGTGCCACCAGCAGAGAAACAGGACTGAGTAACTATGGCTACACCTTC.

There are a few counts of this clonotype. J is TRBJ1-2 and V is TRBV28, with a possible D match to TRBD1 (6 bases). Germline CDR1 reads MDHEN; CDR2 reads SYDVKM. The CDR3 runs to 13 residues. V lost 2 bases and J lost 7, with 11 bases in between. Here the CDR3 reads CASSLRGASGYTF. CDR3 nucleotides: TGTGCCAGCAGTTTACGGGGGGCGAGTGGCTACACCTTC.

This clonotype appeared once. With a much larger clone just one base away, this may be a read error. The chain joins TRBV7-2 to TRBJ2-1; 7 bases are a match to TRBD2. Germline assignment: CDR1 SGHTA and CDR2 FQGNSA. The CDR3 loop spans 16 amino acids. Written as DNA, the CDR3 is TGTGCCAGCAGCTTAGAAAGCGGGAACTCCCACAATGAGCAGTTCTTC. Protein product: CASSLESGNSHNEQFF.

V usage is TRBV15 and J usage is TRBJ1-5; D unresolved. V was cut by 0 bases and J by 5 bases, with 11 bases left in between. This CDR3 is 15 amino acids long. CDR1 and CDR2 (germline): LNHNV, YYDKDF (reference sequence). DNA of the CDR3: TGTGCCACCAGCAGAGATGGGTCCTTCGATCAGCCCCAGCATTTT. It translates to CATSRDGSFDQPQHF.